This T cell receptor (beta chain) was sequenced in a study of OX40 agonist ivuxolimab in advanced cancers. Turning to the study itself: Patients were 82.7% male with ages roughly 23 to 79, mean roughly 64. People who had prior anti-PD-1, anti-PD-L1 or anti-CTLA-4 therapy could take part, and around 40% had some. General observations from the study: Partial responders treated at 0.1-3.0 mg/kg exhibited clonal expansion among the lowest measured.

This clone was seen only once. The antigen remains undetermined. Some clones are missing from TCRdb's copy, which holds only in-frame ones; the method was immunoSEQ multiplex PCR. This table holds 50,000 or so clones, more than 80% found once. The clonotype comes from an adult with an advanced solid tumor such as melanoma, head and neck, liver or kidney cancer. The sample in question was CD4+ or CD8+ T cells sorted from blood, obtained in a trial of the OX40 agonist ivuxolimab.

CDR3 bases: TGTGCCAGCACCCCCCCGGCAGGCCGCTCTGGAAACACCATATATTTT. Amino acids: CASTPPAGRSGNTIYF. The chain uses TRBV28 and TRBJ1-3; D is unclear. The CDR3 is 16 residues long. V shed 7 bases and J shed 0 bases, with 16 bases lying between them. Germline CDR1 MDHEN, CDR2 SYDVKM. The whole variable domain, filled in from reference TRBV28 and TRBJ1-3, reads DVKVTQSSRYLVKRTGEKVFLECVQDMDHENMFWYRQDPGLGLRLIYFSYDVKMKEKGDIPEGYSVSREKKERFSLILESASTNQTSMYLCASTPPAGRSGNTIYFGEGSWLTVV.